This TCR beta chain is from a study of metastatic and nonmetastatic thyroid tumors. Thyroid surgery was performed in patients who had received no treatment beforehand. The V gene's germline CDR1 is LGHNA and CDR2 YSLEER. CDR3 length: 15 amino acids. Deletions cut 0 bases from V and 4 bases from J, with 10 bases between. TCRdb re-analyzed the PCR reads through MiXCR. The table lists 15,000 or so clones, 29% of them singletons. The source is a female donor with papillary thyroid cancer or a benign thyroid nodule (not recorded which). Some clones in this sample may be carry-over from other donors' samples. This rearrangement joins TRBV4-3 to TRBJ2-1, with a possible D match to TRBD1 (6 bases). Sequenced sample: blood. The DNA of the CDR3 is TGCGCCAGCAGCCAAGACGCTGACAGGTACAATGAGCAGTTCTTC. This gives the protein CASSQDADRYNEQFF.